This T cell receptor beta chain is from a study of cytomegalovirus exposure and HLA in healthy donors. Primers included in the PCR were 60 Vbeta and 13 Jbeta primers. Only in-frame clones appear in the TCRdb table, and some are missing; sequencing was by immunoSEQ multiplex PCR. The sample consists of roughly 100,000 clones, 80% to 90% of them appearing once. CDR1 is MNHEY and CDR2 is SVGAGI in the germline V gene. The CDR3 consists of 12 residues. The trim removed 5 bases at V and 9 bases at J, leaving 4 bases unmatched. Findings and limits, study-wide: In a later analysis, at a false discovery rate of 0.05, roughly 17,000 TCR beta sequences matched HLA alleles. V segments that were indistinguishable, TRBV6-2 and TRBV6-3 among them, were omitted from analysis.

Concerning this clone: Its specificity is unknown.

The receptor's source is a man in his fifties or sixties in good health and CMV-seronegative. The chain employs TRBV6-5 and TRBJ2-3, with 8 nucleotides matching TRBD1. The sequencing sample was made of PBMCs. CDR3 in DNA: TGTGCCAGCAGTAACCGACAGGGGACGCAGTATTTT. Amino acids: CASSNRQGTQYF.